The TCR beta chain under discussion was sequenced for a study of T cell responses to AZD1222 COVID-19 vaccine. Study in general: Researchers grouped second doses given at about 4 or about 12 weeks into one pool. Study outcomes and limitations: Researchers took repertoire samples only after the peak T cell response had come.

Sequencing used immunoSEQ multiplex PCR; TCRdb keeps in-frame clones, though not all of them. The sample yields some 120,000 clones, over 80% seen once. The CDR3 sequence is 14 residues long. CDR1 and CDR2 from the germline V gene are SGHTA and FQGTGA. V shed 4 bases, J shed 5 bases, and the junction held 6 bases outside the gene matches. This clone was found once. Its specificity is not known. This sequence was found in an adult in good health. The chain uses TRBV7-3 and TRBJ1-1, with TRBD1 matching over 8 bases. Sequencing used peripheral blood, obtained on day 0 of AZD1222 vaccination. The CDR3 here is CASSSTGGETEAFF. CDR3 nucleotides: TGTGCCAGCAGCTCCACAGGGGGGGAAACTGAAGCTTTCTTT.